Reported below is one T cell receptor beta chain. Its antigen is unknown. No clone much larger than this one lies a single base away; base qualities are absent. Whole blood was collected in K2EDTA tubes by collaborating institutions according to the institutions' own protocols. For TCRbeta analysis, collaborators shipped samples as frozen whole blood, isolated PBMCs, or DNA extracted from either of those sample types. Germline trimming amounts to 1 base on V and 6 bases on J, with 5 as the count of junction bases outside the gene matches. The germline V gene (reference sequence) provides CDR1 SGHKS and CDR2 YYEKEE. The CDR3 measures 14 amino acids from cysteine to phenylalanine. The CDR3 DNA has 42 bases and is translated from base 1. The data derive from a study of blood T cell repertoires in COVID-19 (dated by TCRdb to the early 2020s). Regarding the research as a whole: Samples covering the acute and convalescent phases of COVID-19 were provided by collaborators in the United States, Italy and Spain. The material from the prospective study consisted of cDNA or gDNA derived from T cells, B-cell-depleted T cells, or PBMCs. Deeply sampled blood TCRbeta repertoires from subjects exposed to, actively infected with, or recovered from COVID-19 were included in the dataset. A freely available public database, intended as a resource for researchers studying the immune response to SARS-CoV-2, is where the repertoires were released. Samples came from the ongoing ImmuneRACE study (first 160 participants) plus 1,254 subjects from 6 global collaborators. Sample metadata almost always included a de-identified subject ID, COVID-19 status, age in years and sex. HLA class I and class II types, where available, came from metadata supplied by the sample provider rather than from assay-based typing. What the work shows at the level of the full study, not this receptor alone: Clinical and demographic metadata were provided uncurated, with the amount varying by source and participant.

TCRbeta CDR3 regions were amplified from genomic DNA by means of the immunoSEQ Assay, a bias-controlled multiplex PCR. The paper's processing steps were these. Nucleated cell counts per sample were estimated from amplification of reference gene primers within the assay. To quantify the absolute abundance of each unique TCRbeta CDR3 rearrangement, sequence reads were collapsed and filtered. For each sample, productive Simpson clonality was calculated as the square root of Simpson's diversity index over productive rearrangements. TCRdb took this table from immuneACCESS and kept in-frame rearrangements with V and J called. Such tables lack part of the clones; where checked against another copy, unresolved V genes explain under half of the gap, and the rest is unexplained. V and J calls and clone size come straight from that table; D and trimming were deduced from the DNA. Present in this sample are approximately 100,000 clones, less than 85% of which were seen just once. Clones ranked in the top ten supply more than 13% of the sample.

This clonotype originated in a woman in her fifties or sixties with acute or convalescent COVID-19. The chain couples TRBV5-5 to TRBJ1-2; TRBD1 agrees with 8 junctional bases. Source material: peripheral blood. The DNA sequence follows: TGTGCCAGCAGCTTGTTGGTACAGGGGGATGGCTACACCTTC. Its coded protein is CASSLLVQGDGYTF.